One sample yielded the 12 T cell receptor beta chains listed below, sequenced in a study of blood T cell repertoires in COVID-19. Profiling relied on immunoSEQ multiplex PCR, and the TCRdb table lists in-frame clones only, not all of them. The table includes 95,000 to 150,000 clones, about 79% detected once. The specimen sequenced was peripheral blood. The source is a woman of 80 years or more with acute or convalescent COVID-19.

The V and J genes are TRBV28 and TRBJ2-1; a possible D gene is TRBD1 (5 bases). The CDR3 has 13 residues. Trimming took off 6 bases at V and 0 bases at J, with 6 bases between the two ends. Germline CDR1 MDHEN, CDR2 SYDVKM. The CDR3 region has the DNA TGTGCCAGCAGGGACACCTCCTACAATGAGCAGTTCTTC. This encodes CASRDTSYNEQFF. The full variable domain, with the rest looked up from reference TRBV28 and TRBJ2-1, is DVKVTQSSRYLVKRTGEKVFLECVQDMDHENMFWYRQDPGLGLRLIYFSYDVKMKEKGDIPEGYSVSREKKERFSLILESASTNQTSMYLCASRDTSYNEQFFGPGTRLTVL.

The chain combines TRBV6-2 or TRBV6-3 with TRBJ2-5; possibly TRBD1 for D (6 bases). Germline CDR1 and CDR2: MNHEY and SVGEGT. V gave up 3 bases and J gave up 5 bases, with 16 bases separating them. This CDR3 has 15 residues. The CDR3 DNA sequence: TGTGCCAGCAGTTATGGTGGGGGCGCGTATGAGACCCAGTACTTC. Protein: CASSYGGGAYETQYF.

The chain uses TRBV9 and TRBJ1-4; 12 bases agree with TRBD1. Unmatched junction bases numbered 7, after V lost 4 bases and J lost 0 bases. Germline values: CDR1 SGDLS, CDR2 YYNGEE. CDR3 length: 18 residues. The CDR3 is CASSFGTGGVATNEKLFF. DNA for the CDR3: TGTGCCAGCAGCTTCGGGACAGGGGGCGTAGCAACTAATGAAAAACTGTTTTTT.

This clone was picked up one time. The chain recombines TRBV5-6 with TRBJ1-1; TRBD1 is a possible D gene (5 bases). The CDR3 length is 15 residues. Germline V CDR1 and CDR2: SGHDT, YYEEEE. Trimming took 3 bases from V and 6 from J, leaving 18 bases between them. CDR3 DNA: TGTGCCAGCAGCTCCATTCCCGCGGGGGAGGCTGAAGCTTTCTTT. It is translated as CASSSIPAGEAEAFF.

The chain carries TRBV6-5 and TRBJ1-5, with a weak D call TRBD1 (6 bases). Germline assignment: CDR1 MNHEY and CDR2 SVGAGI. The CDR3 length is 16 residues. The V end was cut by 0 bases, the J end by 2 bases, with 11 bases between. CDR3 sequence: CASSYSAGAGNQPQHF. CDR3 nucleotides: TGTGCCAGCAGTTACTCAGCGGGGGCAGGCAATCAGCCCCAGCATTTT.

J is TRBJ2-2 and V is TRBV30; the D is unclear. The CDR3 runs to 12 residues. V was trimmed by 1 base and J by 4 bases, leaving 4 bases between them. The germline gives CDR1 GTSNPN, CDR2 SVGIG (reference sequence). CDR3 DNA: TGTGCCTGGAGTGGAGTCACCGGGGAGCTGTTTTTT. It encodes CAWSGVTGELFF.

The chain uses TRBV7-2 and TRBJ2-1; perhaps TRBD1 as D (6 bases). Germline V CDR1 and CDR2: SGHTA, FQGNSA. V dropped 4 bases and J dropped 0 bases, with 10 bases sitting between them. CDR3 length equals 15 residues. CDR3 protein: CASSSGQLSYNEQFF. Here the CDR3 DNA reads TGTGCCAGCAGCTCGGGACAACTCTCCTACAATGAGCAGTTCTTC.

V usage is TRBV6-5 and J usage is TRBJ2-2, with D uncertain. The ends were cut back, 5 bases at V and 7 bases at J, with 11 bases in the middle. Germline V CDR1 and CDR2: MNHEY, SVGAGI. The CDR3 is 13 residues long. CDR3 bases: TGTGCCAGCAGTAACGAGTTTGACGGGGAGCTGTTTTTT. Translated: CASSNEFDGELFF.

The rearrangement links TRBV25-1 to TRBJ1-4, with D possibly being TRBD1 (5 bases). CDR3 size: 18 residues. CDR1 MGHDK and CDR2 SYGVNS come from the germline V gene. V was shortened by 8 bases and J by 7 bases, with 29 bases between the two germline ends. The CDR3 sequence is CASVGQGGPTGWGEKLFF. The CDR3 nucleotides read TGTGCCAGCGTGGGGCAGGGCGGTCCTACAGGATGGGGTGAAAAACTGTTTTTT.

This rearrangement joins TRBV7-8 to TRBJ1-1; tentative D call: TRBD1 (6 bases). Germline V lookup: CDR1 SGHVS, CDR2 FQNEAQ. The ends were cut back, 5 bases at V and 4 bases at J, with 11 bases in the middle. The CDR3 is 13 amino acids. This CDR3 reads CASSPGQTTEAFF. The DNA for the CDR3 is TGTGCCAGCAGCCCTGGACAGACCACTGAAGCTTTCTTT.

There are a few counts of this clone. This chain links TRBV12-3 or TRBV12-4 with TRBJ1-5; D gene uncertain. Between the trimmed V and J ends, which lost 6 bases and 5 bases, there was a span of 11 bases. The CDR3 runs to 13 residues. CDR3 in DNA: TGTGCCAGCAGCCTCTACTTTCATCAGCCCCAGCATTTT. It is translated as CASSLYFHQPQHF.

V gene TRBV7-9 combines with J gene TRBJ1-1, with D possibly being TRBD1 (6 bases). V was clipped by 4 bases and J by 4 bases, with 13 bases between them. Germline values: CDR1 SEHNR, CDR2 FQNEAQ (reference sequence). This CDR3 region has 14 residues. CDR3 residues: CASSSFGGPTEAFF. The CDR3 bases are TGTGCCAGCAGCTCCTTCGGGGGGCCCACTGAAGCTTTCTTT.